This section outlines one T cell receptor beta chain sequence together with its context. Its specificity is unknown. This specimen comes from a study of early T cells in non-severe SARS-CoV-2 infection. Points from the study as a whole: VDJdb matching favored anti-spike CD8 responses, missing private and CD4 specificities.

From the 5' RACE reads, TCRdb called clonotypes with MiXCR, one entry per CDR3 protein. Of 30,000 to 40,000 distinct CDR3 sequences in the sample, around 5% were seen once. Trimming cost V 2 bases and J 8 bases, with 10 bases left between them. This CDR3 has 13 residues. Per the germline V gene, CDR1 is MGHDK and CDR2 is SYGVNS. The sequence was obtained from an adult who was a healthcare worker with PCR-confirmed SARS-CoV-2 infection or an uninfected control (not recorded which). This chain links TRBV25-1 with TRBJ2-1; no clear D gene. Sequenced material: whole blood. The CDR3 DNA is TGTGCCAGCAGTGAAGGATTTAGGGATGAGCAGTTCTTC. Translating it yields CASSEGFRDEQFF.